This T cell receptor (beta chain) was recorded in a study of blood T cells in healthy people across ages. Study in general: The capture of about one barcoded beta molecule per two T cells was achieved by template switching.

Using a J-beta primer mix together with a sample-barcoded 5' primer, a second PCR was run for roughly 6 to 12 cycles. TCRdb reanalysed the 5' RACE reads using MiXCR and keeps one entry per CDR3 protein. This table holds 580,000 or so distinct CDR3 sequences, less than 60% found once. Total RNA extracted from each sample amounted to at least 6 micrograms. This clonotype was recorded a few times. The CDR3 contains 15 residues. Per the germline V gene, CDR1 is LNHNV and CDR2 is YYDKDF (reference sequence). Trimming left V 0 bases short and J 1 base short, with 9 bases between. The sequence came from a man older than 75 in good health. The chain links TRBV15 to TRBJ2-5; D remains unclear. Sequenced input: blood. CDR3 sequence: CATSRDPGFQETQYF. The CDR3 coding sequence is TGTGCCACCAGCAGAGATCCTGGCTTCCAAGAGACCCAGTACTTC.